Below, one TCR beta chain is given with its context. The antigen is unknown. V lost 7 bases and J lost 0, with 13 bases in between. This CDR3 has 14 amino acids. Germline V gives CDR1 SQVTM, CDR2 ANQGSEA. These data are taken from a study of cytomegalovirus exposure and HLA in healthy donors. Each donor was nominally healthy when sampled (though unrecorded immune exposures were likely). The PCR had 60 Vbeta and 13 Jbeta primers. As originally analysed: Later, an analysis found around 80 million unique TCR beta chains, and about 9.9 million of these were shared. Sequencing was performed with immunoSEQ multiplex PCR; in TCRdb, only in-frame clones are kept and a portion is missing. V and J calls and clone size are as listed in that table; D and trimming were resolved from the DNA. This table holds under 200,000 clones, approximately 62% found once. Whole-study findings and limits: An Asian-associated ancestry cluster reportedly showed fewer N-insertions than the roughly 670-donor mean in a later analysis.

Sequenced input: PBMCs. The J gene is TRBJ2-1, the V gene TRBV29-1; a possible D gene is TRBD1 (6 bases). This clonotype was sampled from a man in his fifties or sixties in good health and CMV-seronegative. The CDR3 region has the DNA TGCAGCGGGCACCGGGACAACTCCTACAATGAGCAGTTCTTC. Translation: CSGHRDNSYNEQFF.